A single sample is the source of the 22 T cell receptor beta chains below, sequenced in a study of response to subunit inactivated influenza vaccine. Via MiXCR, TCRdb re-called the RT-PCR reads, giving one row per CDR3 protein. The sample records roughly 500,000 distinct CDR3 sequences, approximately 15% being singletons. The sample was CD4+ T cells sorted from PBMCs, taken less than 30 months after vaccination. The source is a man between 50 and 69 years old who received an inactivated influenza vaccine.

This rearrangement joins TRBV23-1 to TRBJ2-3, with no clear D. TRBV23-1 is designated an ORF whose function remains uncertain. Trimming took 7 bases from V and 4 from J, leaving 6 bases between them. This CDR3 comprises 11 residues. The CDR3 DNA reads as TGCGCCAGCACCGACCCAGATACGCAGTATTTT. Amino acid sequence: CASTDPDTQYF.

This clonotype was seen a handful of times. The rearrangement links TRBV20-1 to TRBJ2-3; TRBD1 matches at 11 bases. The CDR3 is 16 amino acids. With V trimmed by 1 base and J by 2 bases, 5 bases remained unmatched. Germline V CDR1 and CDR2: DFQATT, SNEGSKA (reference sequence). The CDR3 DNA is TGCAGTGCTAGAGGACCGGGACAGGGGGACACAGATACGCAGTATTTT. Protein product: CSARGPGQGDTDTQYF.

In its sample, this clonotype was seen a few times. The chain is built from TRBV7-2 and TRBJ2-6; 12 nucleotides line up with TRBD1. The germline V gene encodes CDR1 SGHTA and CDR2 FQGNSA. Trimming removed 0 bases from V and 3 bases from J; junction bases left unmatched: 12. The CDR3 has 21 amino acids. The CDR3 DNA follows: TGTGCCAGCAGCTTAGCTTGGGACAGGGGGCGTACTGTAATTGGGGCCAACGTCCTGACTTTC. It codes for CASSLAWDRGRTVIGANVLTF.

For this clonotype: The CDR3 end shows no conserved phenylalanine or tryptophan, and so a read error is likely. The chain couples TRBV20-1 to TRBJ1-1; D is perhaps TRBD1 (5 bases). This CDR3 is built from 13 residues. Trimming cost V 5 bases and J 9 bases, with 19 bases left between them. Germline V lookup: CDR1 DFQATT, CDR2 SNEGSKA (reference sequence). CDR3 in DNA: TGCAGTGCTCTATGGGGACGAGTGAAGAAAGCTTTCCTT. This encodes CSALWGRVKKAFL.

The chain couples TRBV11-2 to TRBJ2-7, with 8 bases matching TRBD2. Germline V CDR1 and CDR2: SGHAT, FQNNGV. The CDR3 runs to 15 residues. With 3 bases clipped from V and 2 bases from J, the junction kept 6 bases outside the gene matches. The CDR3: CASSLSGGATYEQYF. The DNA of the CDR3 is TGTGCCAGCAGCTTGAGCGGGGGAGCTACCTACGAGCAGTACTTC.

This clonotype was recorded at least ten times. The chain uses TRBV11-2 and TRBJ2-1, with D possibly TRBD2 on 7 matching bases. CDR1 SGHAT and CDR2 FQNNGV come from the germline V gene. The V end lost 6 bases, the J end lost 6 bases, and 12 bases lay between the germline ends. This CDR3 is built from 13 residues. CDR3 DNA: TGTGCCAGCAGACGGGGGGCCCTCAATGAGCAGTTCTTC. Translated, it gives CASRRGALNEQFF. The whole variable domain, remainder taken from reference TRBV11-2 and TRBJ2-1, is EAGVAQSPRYKIIEKRQSVAFWCNPISGHATLYWYQQILGQGPKLLIQFQNNGVVDDSQLPKDRFSAERLKGVDSTLKIQPAKLEDSAVYLCASRRGALNEQFFGPGTRLTVL.

There are a few counts of this clonotype. The chain uses TRBV10-3 and TRBJ1-2; weak D call: TRBD1 (5 bases). Deletions cut 2 bases from V and 6 bases from J, with 10 bases between. Germline values: CDR1 ENHRY, CDR2 SYGVKD. This CDR3 is built from 13 residues. In DNA, the CDR3 is TGTGCCATCAGTGAGGGGGACTGGGATGGCTACACCTTC. Its translation is CAISEGDWDGYTF.

The chain employs TRBV6-6 and TRBJ2-5; D unresolved. Germline CDR1 reads MNHNY; CDR2 reads SVGAGI (reference sequence). The CDR3 is 13 residues long. Trimming stripped 6 bases from V and 3 bases from J, with 11 bases between. The CDR3, as DNA: TGTGCCAGCAGAGGACCTTTAAAAGAGACCCAGTACTTC. This encodes CASRGPLKETQYF.

This clonotype was recorded a few times. The chain joins TRBV5-1 to TRBJ2-5; no definite D call. CDR3 length equals 12 residues. The germline gives CDR1 SGHRS, CDR2 YFSETQ. Trimming took 7 bases from V and 1 from J, leaving 8 bases between them. The CDR3 loop reads CASGRSQETQYF. Here the CDR3 DNA reads TGCGCCAGCGGACGGAGCCAAGAGACCCAGTACTTC.

The CDR3 DNA follows: TGCGCCAGCAGTCGAGAGCCCACTCATTCCCATGGCTACACCTTC. Its protein product is CASSREPTHSHGYTF. The chain employs TRBV5-1 and TRBJ1-2; no definite D call. Germline V CDR1 and CDR2: SGHRS, YFSETQ. V was pared by 5 bases and J by 6 bases, with 20 bases between. The length of the CDR3 is 15 residues.

This clonotype was detected a few times. This sequence joins TRBV6-1 and TRBJ1-2; a weak D match, TRBD1 (6 bases). The germline gives CDR1 MNHNS, CDR2 SASEGT. Deletions cut 6 bases from V and 11 bases from J, with 16 bases between. The CDR3 is 12 residues long. The CDR3 DNA sequence: TGTGCCAGCAGCGAAACTGGGGGGCGGTACACCTTC. Encoded protein: CASSETGGRYTF.

This clonotype has only a few counts. The J gene is TRBJ1-1, the V gene TRBV3-1; D is uncertain. This CDR3 is 12 amino acids long. Trimming stripped 3 bases from V and 3 bases from J, with 5 bases between. Per germline, CDR1 LGHDT and CDR2 YNNKEL (reference sequence). CDR3 nucleotides: TGTGCCAGCAGCCAGGTCTACACTGAAGCTTTCTTT. Translating gives CASSQVYTEAFF.

V is TRBV7-9 and J is TRBJ2-3, with D perhaps assigned TRBD1 or TRBD2 (5 bases each). Germline values: CDR1 SEHNR, CDR2 FQNEAQ (reference sequence). The CDR3 contains 16 residues. The germline V and J ends were trimmed by 5 bases and 4 bases, with 19 bases remaining between them. This chain's CDR3 is CASSPLTWGTPDTQYF. The CDR3 nucleotides are TGTGCCAGCAGCCCCCTGACGTGGGGGACCCCAGATACGCAGTATTTT.

The chain uses TRBV7-2 and TRBJ2-1; unclear D gene. Germline CDR1 is SGHTA and CDR2 is FQGNSA. The CDR3 is made up of 12 amino acids. The V and J ends lost 0 bases and 8 bases respectively, with 5 bases between them. The CDR3 is CASSLARYEQFF. The CDR3 region has the DNA TGTGCCAGCAGCTTAGCGCGGTATGAGCAGTTCTTC.

This clonotype was seen a few times. The chain carries TRBV25-1 and TRBJ2-5, with 8 positions matching TRBD2. The V gene end was trimmed by 5 bases and the J gene end by 1 base; junction bases not matched to a gene: 3. The CDR3 totals 14 residues. Per the germline V gene, CDR1 is MGHDK and CDR2 is SYGVNS. The CDR3 DNA reads as TGTGCCAGCAGTCGGGGGGGGATCCAAGAGACCCAGTACTTC. Its translation is CASSRGGIQETQYF.

This chain links TRBV5-1 with TRBJ2-1; D remains unclear. The CDR3 has 16 amino acids. Deletions cut 2 bases from V and 6 bases from J, with 18 bases between. Looked up from germline, CDR1 is SGHRS and CDR2 is YFSETQ. This chain's CDR3 is CASSLLTAEVVNEQFF. The CDR3 DNA follows: TGCGCCAGCAGCTTACTGACTGCGGAAGTGGTCAATGAGCAGTTCTTC.

This clonotype was detected a few times. The J gene is TRBJ2-5, the V gene TRBV9; the match to TRBD1 covers 11 bases. V was clipped by 2 bases and J by 1 base; unmatched bases: 10. Germline V lookup: CDR1 SGDLS, CDR2 YYNGEE. The CDR3 covers 18 residues. The CDR3 DNA sequence: TGTGCCAGCAGCGTTCAGGGGACAGGGGGGAAACTCCAAGAGACCCAGTACTTC. Translation: CASSVQGTGGKLQETQYF.

This clonotype was found a few times. The V gene is TRBV28, the J gene TRBJ2-7, with TRBD1 matching 7 bases. The CDR3 covers 15 residues. Germline-derived CDR1 and CDR2 are MDHEN and SYDVKM. The V gene end was trimmed by 6 bases and the J gene end by 2 bases; junction bases not matched to a gene: 10. The CDR3 spells CASSYPQGVTYEQYF. CDR3 in DNA: TGTGCCAGCAGCTACCCCCAGGGGGTGACCTACGAGCAGTACTTC.

This chain joins TRBV5-1 and TRBJ2-6; the D gene is possibly TRBD1 (6 bases). Trimming pared 4 bases from V and 1 base from J, leaving 9 bases between. The CDR3 runs 15 residues. Looked up from germline, CDR1 is SGHRS and CDR2 is YFSETQ. The CDR3 bases are TGCGCCAGCAGCCCCGGACAGTCTGGGGCCAACGTCCTGACTTTC. This sequence encodes CASSPGQSGANVLTF. Variable domain in full (rest from reference TRBV5-1 and TRBJ2-6): KAGVTQTPRYLIKTRGQQVTLSCSPISGHRSVSWYQQTPGQGLQFLFEYFSETQRNKGNFPGRFSGRQFSNSRSEMNVSTLELGDSALYLCASSPGQSGANVLTFGAGSRLTVL.

This clonotype was detected many times. The chain has TRBV7-9 and TRBJ1-3; 7 bases fit TRBD1. Germline V gives CDR1 SEHNR, CDR2 FQNEAQ (reference sequence). The CDR3 extends over 17 amino acids. The V and J ends lost 0 bases and 0 bases, in that order; junction bases with no gene match: 5. CDR3 amino acids: CASSLATGPFSGNTIYF. In nucleotides, the CDR3 is TGTGCCAGCAGCTTAGCGACAGGGCCCTTCTCTGGAAACACCATATATTTT.

This clonotype was counted at least ten times. This rearrangement joins TRBV12-3 or TRBV12-4 to TRBJ2-2; tentatively, D is TRBD2 (5 bases). V was cut by 5 bases and J by 2 bases, with 9 bases left in between. The CDR3 extends over 14 amino acids. CDR3 region: CASSPDYNTGELFF. In DNA form, the CDR3 reads TGTGCCAGCAGTCCCGACTACAACACCGGGGAGCTGTTTTTT.

This clonotype was found a few times. V and J are TRBV10-3 and TRBJ2-1; 11 bases fit TRBD2. With 6 bases clipped from V and 0 bases from J, the junction kept 4 bases outside the gene matches. Looked up from germline, CDR1 is ENHRY and CDR2 is SYGVKD. The CDR3 consists of 16 residues. CDR3 DNA sequence: TGTGCCATCAGCCGACTAGCGGGGAGCTCCTACAATGAGCAGTTCTTC. It encodes CAISRLAGSSYNEQFF.